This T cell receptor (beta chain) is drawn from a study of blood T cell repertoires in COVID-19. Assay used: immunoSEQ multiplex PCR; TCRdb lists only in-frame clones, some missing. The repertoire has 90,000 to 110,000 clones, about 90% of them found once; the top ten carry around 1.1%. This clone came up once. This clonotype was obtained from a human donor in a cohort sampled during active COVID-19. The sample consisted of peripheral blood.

CDR3 protein: CATSRDRNYGYTF. The DNA of the CDR3 is TGTGCCACCAGCAGAGACAGGAACTATGGCTACACCTTC. This chain uses TRBV15 with TRBJ1-2; D ambiguous. This CDR3 comprises 13 residues. V was trimmed by 0 bases and J by 2 bases, leaving 4 bases between them. The germline V gene encodes CDR1 LNHNV and CDR2 YYDKDF (reference sequence).